This T cell receptor (beta chain) is from a study of T-cell memory formation after mild COVID-19. Study as a whole: For the most part, TCR clusters were specific to one donor. Whole-study results and caveats: Chiefly within CM and EM were the contracting CD4+ clones; CD8+ ones were within EMRA. Pre-infection memory already had some responding clones, implying cross-reactive memory joined.

5'RACE, which relied on constant-segment primers, yielded TCR alpha and TCR beta cDNA libraries carrying sample barcodes and UMIs. TCRdb re-analysed the 5' RACE reads in MiXCR, keeping a single row per CDR3 protein. This table has 80,000 to 90,000 distinct CDR3 sequences, 20% to 25% appearing once. V lost 5 bases, J lost 0 bases, and 14 bases lay in between. The CDR3 is 16 residues long. Per the germline V gene, CDR1 is SGHRS and CDR2 is YFSETQ. This clonotype was recorded a few times. Its antigen is still unknown. The material sequenced was PBMCs or a T cell subset sorted from them (not recorded which). The chain has TRBV5-1 and TRBJ2-2; the D gene is possibly TRBD1 (6 bases). The TCR was taken from a young man who had mild COVID-19 (a few samples of this study predate the infection). Cell type and time point are not known. The CDR3, as DNA: TGCGCCAGCAGTGCAGGGGCTCACGCGAACACCGGGGAGCTGTTTTTT. Amino acids: CASSAGAHANTGELFF.